This record concerns one TCR beta chain sequence. The antigen is not known. Researchers prepared the TCRbeta library using unique molecular identifiers, the study reports. Via MiXCR, TCRdb re-called the PCR reads, giving one row per CDR3 protein. This table holds about 980,000 distinct CDR3 sequences, roughly 29% found once. The sample is drawn from a study of T-cell reconstitution after alpha-beta-depleted transplantation in children. Study-wide points: High day-60 TCRbeta diversity in some patients came from surviving recipient T cells and thymic progenitors. By about two months after transplant, alpha-beta T cells reportedly arose from several hundred graft clones that had expanded. A year post-transplant, T-cell counts and diversity derived mostly from newly produced T cells.

This CDR3 is 14 amino acids long. V was cut by 8 bases and J by 2 bases, with 16 bases left in between. The germline V gene encodes CDR1 MNHNS and CDR2 SASEGT. This chain joins TRBV6-1 and TRBJ2-7, with D tentatively TRBD1 (6 bases). The specimen comprised PBMCs, mostly from graft donor cells, sampled 360 days after TCRalphabeta/CD19-depleted stem cell transplant. This clonotype was obtained from a boy under two years old who had a stem cell transplant for SCID, so the T cells may come from the graft donor. The CDR3 DNA is TGTGCCAGCGGGCCTGGCAGGGGCCCCTACGAGCAGTACTTC. It yields the protein CASGPGRGPYEQYF.